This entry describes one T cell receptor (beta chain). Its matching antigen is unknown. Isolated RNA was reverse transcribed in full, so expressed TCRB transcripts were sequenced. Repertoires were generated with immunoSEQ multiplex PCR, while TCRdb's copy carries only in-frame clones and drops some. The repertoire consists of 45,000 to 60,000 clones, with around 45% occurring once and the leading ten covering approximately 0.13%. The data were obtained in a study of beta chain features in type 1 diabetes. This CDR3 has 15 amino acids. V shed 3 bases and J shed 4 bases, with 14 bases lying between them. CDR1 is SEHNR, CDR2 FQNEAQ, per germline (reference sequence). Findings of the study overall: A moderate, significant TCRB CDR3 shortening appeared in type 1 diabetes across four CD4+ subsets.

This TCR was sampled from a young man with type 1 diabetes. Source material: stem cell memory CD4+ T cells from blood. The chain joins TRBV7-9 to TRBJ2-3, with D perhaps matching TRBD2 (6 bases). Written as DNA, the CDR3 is TGTGCCAGCAGCTTCGGATTATGGGGGGCAGATACGCAGTATTTT. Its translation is CASSFGLWGADTQYF. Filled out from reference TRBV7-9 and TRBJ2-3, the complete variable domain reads DTGVSQNPRHKITKRGQNVTFRCDPISEHNRLYWYRQTLGQGPEFLTYFQNEAQLEKSRLLSDRFSAERPKGSFSTLEIQRTEQGDSAMYLCASSFGLWGADTQYFGPGTRLTVL.